This passage covers 18 T cell receptor beta chains from one sample sequenced in a study of memory CD8 T cells in hepatitis C reinfection. The data were produced by immunoSEQ multiplex PCR, yet TCRdb's version contains in-frame clones alone and is incomplete. The data show approximately 50,000 clones, 89% seen once. Time point of the sample: pre-reinfection, 55 to 20 weeks before reinfection detection. TCR sequencing was done directly ex vivo on sorted cells, without expansion in vitro. Sequenced input: naive CD8+ T cells sorted from blood. The receptors derive from a man between 18 and 35 years old with hepatitis C virus infection.

J is TRBJ2-3 and V is TRBV6-6; D possibly corresponds to TRBD1 (5 bases). Trimming shortened V by 6 bases and J by 5 bases, and 15 bases separated the two germline ends. The CDR3 runs 14 residues. Per the germline V gene, CDR1 is MNHNY and CDR2 is SVGAGI (reference sequence). CDR3 sequence reads: CASSLTPQGDTQYF. The CDR3 DNA follows: TGTGCCAGCAGCCTTACCCCCCAGGGAGATACGCAGTATTTT.

This chain links TRBV6-1 with TRBJ2-1, with 10 bases aligning to TRBD2. Losses at the gene ends were 2 bases for V and 1 base for J; bases not matched to a gene: 14. Looked up from germline, CDR1 is MNHNS and CDR2 is SASEGT. The CDR3 runs to 20 residues. CDR3: CASSESPVSGGSPSYNEQFF. In nucleotides, the CDR3 is TGTGCCAGCAGTGAATCCCCTGTTAGCGGGGGGTCCCCATCCTACAATGAGCAGTTCTTC.

The V call is TRBV23-1, the J call TRBJ2-1; D not resolved. TRBV23-1 is annotated as an ORF whose role is uncertain. The CDR3 totals 16 residues. V was cut by 4 bases and J by 2 bases, with 15 bases left in between. CDR3 bases: TGCGCCAGCAGTCGGGCCACGTCGCAGCCCTACAATGAGCAGTTCTTC. This sequence encodes CASSRATSQPYNEQFF.

V is TRBV28 and J is TRBJ2-3; 13 bases match TRBD2. CDR3 length: 18 amino acids. The germline V gene has CDR1 MDHEN and CDR2 SYDVKM. The V gene end was trimmed by 3 bases and the J gene end by 2 bases; junction bases not matched to a gene: 8. CDR3 sequence: CASSFFGLAGDITDTQYF. The DNA for the CDR3 is TGTGCCAGCAGTTTTTTTGGACTAGCGGGAGACATCACAGATACGCAGTATTTT.

DNA for the CDR3: TGTGCCAGTAGTCTCGGGACAGGGGTGTGGGAGACCCAGTACTTC. Translating gives CASSLGTGVWETQYF. The V gene is TRBV19, the J gene TRBJ2-5, with 10 bases that match TRBD1. The V and J ends lost 5 bases and 5 bases, in that order; junction bases with no gene match: 8. The germline gives CDR1 LNHDA, CDR2 SQIVND (reference sequence). The CDR3 extends over 15 amino acids.

The chain recombines TRBV4-1 with TRBJ2-5, with 10 bases fitting TRBD2. Germline CDR1 is MGHRA and CDR2 is YSYEKL. The V gene end was trimmed by 4 bases and the J gene end by 5 bases; junction bases not matched to a gene: 16. This CDR3 spans 18 amino acids. This CDR3 is CASSRPPPTSGPQETQYF. Here the CDR3 DNA reads TGCGCCAGCAGCCGCCCCCCCCCGACTAGCGGGCCCCAGGAGACCCAGTACTTC.

This chain links TRBV6-5 with TRBJ1-2; D might be TRBD1 (6 bases). Germline CDR1 and CDR2: MNHEY and SVGAGI. CDR3 length: 15 residues. V lost 6 bases and J 4 bases, leaving 18 bases between the germline ends. The CDR3 DNA reads TGTGCCAGCAGCTCTGGACAGCCGATGGCCTATGGCTACACCTTC. Protein sequence: CASSSGQPMAYGYTF.

The chain is built from TRBV10-3 and TRBJ2-7; the D is unclear. This CDR3 has 16 residues. Germline CDR1 reads ENHRY; CDR2 reads SYGVKD. Trimming left V 3 bases short and J 0 bases short, with 15 bases between. CDR3 sequence (DNA): TGTGCCATCAGTGATGTAGGTACAGAGAGCTCCTACGAGCAGTACTTC. This encodes CAISDVGTESSYEQYF.

This clone appeared a single time. The rearrangement joins TRBV28 to TRBJ2-3, with 14 bases matching TRBD2. The CDR3 runs 19 residues. Per germline, CDR1 MDHEN and CDR2 SYDVKM. Trimming at V came to 7 bases and at J to 0 bases, leaving 12 bases not matched to a gene. The CDR3 DNA reads TGTGCCAGCACCTTCCCCGGGACTAGCGGGAGCGCTAGCACAGATACGCAGTATTTT. Its protein is CASTFPGTSGSASTDTQYF.

The chain carries TRBV11-2 and TRBJ2-5, with TRBD2 identical over 10 bases. The V gene end was trimmed by 3 bases and the J gene end by 5 bases; junction bases not matched to a gene: 6. Germline lookup yields CDR1 SGHAT and CDR2 FQNNGV. CDR3 length equals 15 residues. The CDR3 protein is CASSLTSGWGETQYF. CDR3 nucleotides: TGTGCCAGCAGCTTGACTAGCGGGTGGGGTGAGACCCAGTACTTC. The entire variable domain, with the rest obtained from reference TRBV11-2 and TRBJ2-5, is as follows: EAGVAQSPRYKIIEKRQSVAFWCNPISGHATLYWYQQILGQGPKLLIQFQNNGVVDDSQLPKDRFSAERLKGVDSTLKIQPAKLEDSAVYLCASSLTSGWGETQYFGPGTRLLVL.

V gene TRBV7-6 combines with J gene TRBJ2-3; D remains unclear. V lost 3 bases, J lost 2 bases, and 6 bases lay in between. The CDR3 is 13 amino acids. Germline lookup yields CDR1 SGHVS and CDR2 FNYEAQ. In DNA form, the CDR3 reads TGTGCCAGCAGCTTGGCCTTCACAGATACGCAGTATTTT. It is translated as CASSLAFTDTQYF.

This chain links TRBV2 with TRBJ1-5; D is ambiguous. The CDR3 contains 13 residues. V was trimmed by 7 bases and J by 3 bases, leaving 10 bases between them. Germline V CDR1 and CDR2: SNHLY, FYNNEI. The CDR3 DNA reads TGTGCCAGCAATCCGGGTCTCAATCAGCCCCAGCATTTT. Its protein product is CASNPGLNQPQHF.

The V and J genes are TRBV19 and TRBJ1-1; 7 bases align to TRBD1. The germline CDR1 and CDR2 sequences are LNHDA and SQIVND (reference sequence). The CDR3 runs to 13 residues. V gave up 10 bases and J gave up 1 base; unmatched junction bases: 6. As DNA, the CDR3 is TGTGCCACTCGAGCAGGGGGGAACACTGAAGCTTTCTTT. Protein sequence: CATRAGGNTEAFF.

This clone was observed once. The CDR3 DNA sequence: TGCGCCAGCAGCTCCGGACAGGGGTCAGATACGCAGTATTTT. Translated, it gives CASSSGQGSDTQYF. The chain employs TRBV5-1 and TRBJ2-3; 9 positions agree with TRBD1. CDR3 length: 14 amino acids. With 3 bases clipped from V and 4 bases from J, the junction kept 3 bases outside the gene matches. Per germline, CDR1 SGHRS and CDR2 YFSETQ.

The chain recombines TRBV5-4 with TRBJ2-2; maybe TRBD2 (7 bases). Germline values: CDR1 SGHNT, CDR2 YYREEE (reference sequence). CDR3 length: 15 residues. V lost 1 base, J lost 6 bases, and 13 bases lay in between. The CDR3 spells CASSLRGGASGELFF. Written as DNA, the CDR3 is TGTGCCAGCAGCTTGAGGGGGGGGGCCTCCGGGGAGCTGTTTTTT.

The rearrangement links TRBV6-6 to TRBJ2-3; TRBD1 matches at 7 bases. This CDR3 has 16 residues. CDR1 MNHNY and CDR2 SVGAGI come from the germline V gene (reference sequence). After removal of 2 bases from V and 2 bases from J, the junction contained 7 bases not matched to a gene. CDR3 coding DNA: TGTGCCAGCAGTTACAATGAGGGGGCGTACACAGATACGCAGTATTTT. The encoded protein is CASSYNEGAYTDTQYF.

The V gene is TRBV11-2, the J gene TRBJ2-7; TRBD1 might be the D (6 bases). With 5 bases removed from V and 3 bases from J, the gap between germline ends came to 14 bases. Germline CDR1 and CDR2: SGHAT and FQNNGV. The CDR3 is 14 amino acids. CDR3 bases: TGTGCCAGCAGCCTCAGGGGCGAGTTCTACGAGCAGTACTTC. This codes for CASSLRGEFYEQYF.

This clone occurred once. The rearrangement uses TRBV5-8 and TRBJ2-1, with no clear D. CDR1 and CDR2 (germline): SGHTS, YDEGEE. With 0 bases removed from V and 6 bases from J, the gap between germline ends came to 7 bases. The CDR3 spans 13 residues. In DNA, the CDR3 is TGTGCCAGCAGCTTGGCCGTCGGCAATGAGCAGTTCTTC. Translating it yields CASSLAVGNEQFF.